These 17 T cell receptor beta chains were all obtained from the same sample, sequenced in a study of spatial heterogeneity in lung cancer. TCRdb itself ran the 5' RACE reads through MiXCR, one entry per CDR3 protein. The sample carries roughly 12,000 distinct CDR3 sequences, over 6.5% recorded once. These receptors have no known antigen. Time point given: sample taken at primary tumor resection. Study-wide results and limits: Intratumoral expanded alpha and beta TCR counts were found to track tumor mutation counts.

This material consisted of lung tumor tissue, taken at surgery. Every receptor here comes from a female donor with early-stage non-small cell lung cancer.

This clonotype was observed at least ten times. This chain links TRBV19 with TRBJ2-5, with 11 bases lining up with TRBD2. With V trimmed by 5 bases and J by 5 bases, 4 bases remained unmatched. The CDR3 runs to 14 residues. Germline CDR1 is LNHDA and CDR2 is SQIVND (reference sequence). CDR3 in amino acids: CASSARLAGETQYF. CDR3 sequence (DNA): TGTGCCAGTAGTGCCAGACTAGCGGGGGAGACCCAGTACTTC. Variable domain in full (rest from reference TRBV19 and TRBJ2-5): DGGITQSPKYLFRKEGQNVTLSCEQNLNHDAMYWYRQDPGQGLRLIYYSQIVNDFQKGDIAEGYSVSREKKESFPLTVTSAQKNPTAFYLCASSARLAGETQYFGPGTRLLVL.

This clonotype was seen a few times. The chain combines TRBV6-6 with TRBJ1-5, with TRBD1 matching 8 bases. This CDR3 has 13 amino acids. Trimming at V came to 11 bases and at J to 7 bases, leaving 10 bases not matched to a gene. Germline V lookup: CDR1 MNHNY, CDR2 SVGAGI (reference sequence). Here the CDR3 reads CASTGTGDQPQHF. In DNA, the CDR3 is TGTGCCTCTACCGGGACAGGAGACCAGCCCCAGCATTTT.

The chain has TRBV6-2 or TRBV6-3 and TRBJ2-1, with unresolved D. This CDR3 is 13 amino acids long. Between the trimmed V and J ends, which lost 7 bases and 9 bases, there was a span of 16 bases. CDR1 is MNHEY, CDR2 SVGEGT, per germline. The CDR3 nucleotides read TGTGCCAGCAACAACTTTCCTAAGTTTGAGCAGTTCTTC. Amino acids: CASNNFPKFEQFF.

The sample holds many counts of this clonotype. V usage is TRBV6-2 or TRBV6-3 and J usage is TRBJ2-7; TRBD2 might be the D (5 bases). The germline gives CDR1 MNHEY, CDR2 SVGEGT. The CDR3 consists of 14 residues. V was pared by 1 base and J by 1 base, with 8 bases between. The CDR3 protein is CASSYFRGSYEQYF. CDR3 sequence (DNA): TGTGCCAGCAGTTACTTTCGGGGATCCTACGAGCAGTACTTC.

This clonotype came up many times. This CDR3 reads CASSSRISGANVLTF. The CDR3 DNA reads as TGTGCCAGCAGCTCCAGGATCTCTGGGGCCAACGTCCTGACTTTC. The chain has TRBV6-5 and TRBJ2-6; the D is unclear. The CDR3 totals 15 residues. V was clipped by 6 bases and J by 0 bases, with 9 bases between them. Germline CDR1 MNHEY, CDR2 SVGAGI.

The CDR3 nucleotides read TGTGCCAGCAGCTTAGGAGTGAATGAGCAGTTCTTC. It is translated as CASSLGVNEQFF. V gene TRBV7-2 combines with J gene TRBJ2-1; no definite D call. Germline V gene sequence: CDR1 SGHTA, CDR2 FQGNSA. Trimming shortened V by 1 base and J by 7 bases, and 5 bases separated the two germline ends. CDR3 size: 12 residues.

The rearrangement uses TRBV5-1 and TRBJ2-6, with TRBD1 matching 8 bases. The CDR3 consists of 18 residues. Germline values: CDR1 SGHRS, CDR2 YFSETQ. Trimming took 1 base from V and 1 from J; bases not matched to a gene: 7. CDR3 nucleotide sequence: TGCGCCAGCAGCTTGTTAACAGGGGGATCATCTGGGGCCAACGTCCTGACTTTC. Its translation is CASSLLTGGSSGANVLTF.

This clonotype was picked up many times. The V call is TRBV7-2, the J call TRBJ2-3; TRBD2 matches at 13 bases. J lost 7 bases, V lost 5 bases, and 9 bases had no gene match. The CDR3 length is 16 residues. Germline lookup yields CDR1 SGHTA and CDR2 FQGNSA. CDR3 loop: CASSTRTSGRGHTQYF. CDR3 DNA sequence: TGTGCCAGCAGCACCCGGACTAGCGGGAGAGGACATACGCAGTATTTT.

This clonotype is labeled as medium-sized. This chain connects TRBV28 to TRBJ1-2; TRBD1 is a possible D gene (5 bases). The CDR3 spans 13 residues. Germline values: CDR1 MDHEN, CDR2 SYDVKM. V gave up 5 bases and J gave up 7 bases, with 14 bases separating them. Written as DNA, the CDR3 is TGTGCCAGCAGTCCCCCCCCCAGGGTTGGCTACACCTTC. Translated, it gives CASSPPPRVGYTF.

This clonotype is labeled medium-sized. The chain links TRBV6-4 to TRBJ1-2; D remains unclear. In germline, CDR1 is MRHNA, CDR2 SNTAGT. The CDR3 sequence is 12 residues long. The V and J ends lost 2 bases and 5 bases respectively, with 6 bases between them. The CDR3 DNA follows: TGTGCCAGCAGTGACGGTTCTTATGGCTACACCTTC. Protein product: CASSDGSYGYTF.

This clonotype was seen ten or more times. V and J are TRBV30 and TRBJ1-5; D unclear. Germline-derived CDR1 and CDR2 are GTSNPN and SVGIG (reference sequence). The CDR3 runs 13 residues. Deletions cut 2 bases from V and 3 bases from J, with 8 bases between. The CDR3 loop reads CAWSKNTNQPQHF. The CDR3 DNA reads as TGTGCCTGGAGTAAAAATACCAATCAGCCCCAGCATTTT.

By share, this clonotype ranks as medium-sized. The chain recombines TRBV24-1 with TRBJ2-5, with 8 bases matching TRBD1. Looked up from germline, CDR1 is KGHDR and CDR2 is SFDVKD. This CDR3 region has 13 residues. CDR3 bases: TGTGCTACGGGTGGACAGGGTGTAGAGACCCAGTACTTC. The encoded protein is CATGGQGVETQYF.

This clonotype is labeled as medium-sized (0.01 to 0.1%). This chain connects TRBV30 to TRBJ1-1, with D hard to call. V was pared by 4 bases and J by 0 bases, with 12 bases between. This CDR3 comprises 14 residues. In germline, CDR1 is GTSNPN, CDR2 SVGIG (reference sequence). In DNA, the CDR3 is TGTGCCTGGAATTTGGGCCAGGTGAACACTGAAGCTTTCTTT. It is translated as CAWNLGQVNTEAFF. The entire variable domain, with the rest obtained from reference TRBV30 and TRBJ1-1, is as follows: SQTIHQWPATLVQPVGSPLSLECTVEGTSNPNLYWYRQAAGRGLQLLFYSVGIGQISSEVPQNLSASRPQDRQFILSSKKLLLSDSGFYLCAWNLGQVNTEAFFGQGTRLTVV.

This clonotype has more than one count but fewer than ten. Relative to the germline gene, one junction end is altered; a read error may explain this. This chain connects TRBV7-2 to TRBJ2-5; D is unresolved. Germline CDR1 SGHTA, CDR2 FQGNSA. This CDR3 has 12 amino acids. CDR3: CASSLLSETLYF. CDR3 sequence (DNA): TGTGCCAGCAGCTTACTCTCTGAGACCCTGTACTTC.

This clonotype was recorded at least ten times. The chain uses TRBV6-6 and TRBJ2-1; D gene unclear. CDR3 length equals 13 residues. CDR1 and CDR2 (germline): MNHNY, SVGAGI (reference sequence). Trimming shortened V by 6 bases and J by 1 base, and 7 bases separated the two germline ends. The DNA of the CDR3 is TGTGCCAGCAGACTCGAGTCCTACAATGAGCAGTTCTTC. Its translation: CASRLESYNEQFF.

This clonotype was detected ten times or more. The CDR3 spells CATSRNRGNNYGYTF. The CDR3 DNA is TGTGCCACCAGCAGAAACAGGGGCAATAACTATGGCTACACCTTC. V is TRBV15 and J is TRBJ1-2, with 7 bases identical to TRBD1. CDR1 LNHNV and CDR2 YYDKDF come from the germline V gene (reference sequence). Losses at the gene ends were 2 bases for V and 1 base for J; bases not matched to a gene: 4. The CDR3 is 15 residues long. Supplemented by reference TRBV15 and TRBJ1-2, the full variable domain reads DAMVIQNPRYQVTQFGKPVTLSCSQTLNHNVMYWYQQKSSQAPKLLFHYYDKDFNNEADTPDNFQSRRPNTSFCFLDIRSPGLGDTAMYLCATSRNRGNNYGYTFGSGTRLTVV.

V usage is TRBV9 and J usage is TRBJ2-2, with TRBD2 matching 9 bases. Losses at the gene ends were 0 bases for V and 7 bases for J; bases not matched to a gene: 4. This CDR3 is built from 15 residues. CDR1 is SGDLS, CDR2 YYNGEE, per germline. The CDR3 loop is CASSVGDSGSGELFF. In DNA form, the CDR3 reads TGTGCCAGCAGCGTAGGGGATAGCGGGAGCGGGGAGCTGTTTTTT.